This record looks at one TCR beta chain sequence and its context. V gave up 4 bases and J gave up 7 bases, with 11 bases separating them. Looked up from germline, CDR1 is SNHLY and CDR2 is FYNNEI. There are 14 residues in the CDR3. These data belong to a study of blood T cell repertoires in COVID-19. Study-level background: Samples came from the United States, Italy and Spain, spanning acute and convalescent COVID-19. T cells, B-cell-depleted T cells, or PBMCs supplied cDNA or gDNA.

Authors' methods: From reference gene primer amplification, estimates of nucleated cell counts were derived. Only in-frame clones appear in the TCRdb table, and some are missing; sequencing was by immunoSEQ multiplex PCR. That table is the source of V, J and clone size, and D and trimming were worked out from the DNA. Altogether 250,000 or so clones are present, about 80% being singletons, with the ten largest covering 3% to 3.5%. What was sequenced was peripheral blood. The sequence came from a woman of 80 years or more with acute or convalescent COVID-19. The chain has TRBV2 and TRBJ1-6; a weak D match, TRBD1 (5 bases). The CDR3 region is CASSGQGGNSPLHF. The CDR3 DNA follows: TGTGCCAGCAGTGGTCAGGGTGGCAATTCACCCCTCCACTTT.